This note documents a single TCR beta chain sequence. TCRdb's copy holds only in-frame clones and misses some; the assay was immunoSEQ multiplex PCR. Among 250,000 to 350,000 clones listed, about 90% were seen once. The length of the CDR3 is 15 residues. Germline V gives CDR1 LNHDA, CDR2 SQIVND (reference sequence). Trimming removed 2 bases at V and 6 bases at J, with 14 bases between. The entry originates in a study of blood T cell repertoires in COVID-19. Study-level background: T cells, B-cell-depleted T cells, or PBMCs supplied cDNA or gDNA.

Sequenced: peripheral blood. The sequence was collected from a woman in her forties or fifties who had recovered from COVID-19. The gene calls are TRBV19 and TRBJ2-1; maybe TRBD2 (6 bases). The CDR3 sequence: CASSIQAGPSNEQFF. In nucleotides, the CDR3 is TGTGCCAGTAGTATACAAGCGGGTCCTTCCAATGAGCAGTTCTTC.